This T cell receptor beta chain was identified during a study of blood T cell repertoires in COVID-19. Study as a whole: From T cells, B-cell-depleted T cells, or PBMCs came the material, which was cDNA or gDNA.

Germline V gene sequence: CDR1 KGHSH, CDR2 LQKENI. This CDR3 has 12 amino acids. J was trimmed by 10 bases and V by 2 bases; bases with no gene match: 1. Assignment of participants to cohorts was predicated upon participant-reported clinical history. A PCR-confirmed or clinician-diagnosed COVID-19 case had contacted exposed participants within 2 weeks of entry. Source study methods: Amplified reference gene primers provided the basis for estimating nucleated cell counts. Method: immunoSEQ multiplex PCR; TCRdb's copy keeps in-frame clones and lacks some. The V and J calls and the clone size are those of that table, but D and trimming were determined from the DNA. The sample holds around 320,000 clones, 90% to 95% seen once.

The TCR was taken from a woman in her 30s who had been exposed to COVID-19. Material: PBMCs or T cells enriched from blood (not recorded which). The chain is built from TRBV18 and TRBJ2-1; 8 positions agree with TRBD2. The CDR3, as DNA: TGTGCCAGCTCACCAGCGGGAGGCGAGCAGTTCTTC. Translation: CASSPAGGEQFF.